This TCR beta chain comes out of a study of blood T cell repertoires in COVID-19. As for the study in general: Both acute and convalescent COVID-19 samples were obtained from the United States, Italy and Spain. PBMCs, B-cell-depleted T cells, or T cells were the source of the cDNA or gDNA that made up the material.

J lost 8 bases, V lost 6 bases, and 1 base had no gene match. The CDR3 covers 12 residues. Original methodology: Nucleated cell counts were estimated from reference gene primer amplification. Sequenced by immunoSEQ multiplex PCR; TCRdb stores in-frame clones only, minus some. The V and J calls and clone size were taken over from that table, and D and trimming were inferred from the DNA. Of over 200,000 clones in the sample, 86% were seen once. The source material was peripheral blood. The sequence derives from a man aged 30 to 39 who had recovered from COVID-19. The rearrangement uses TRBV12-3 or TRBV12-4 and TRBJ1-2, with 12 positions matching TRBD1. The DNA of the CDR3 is TGTGCCAGCAGGGGGACAGGGGGCGGCTACACCTTC. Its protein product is CASRGTGGGYTF.